Presented here are 5 T cell receptor beta chains from one specimen sequenced in a study of blood T cell repertoires in COVID-19. TCRdb keeps only in-frame clones here, not all; method: immunoSEQ multiplex PCR. The sample contains about 210,000 clones, about 88% of which appear only once. Sequenced input: PBMCs or T cells enriched from blood (not recorded which). All receptors come from a woman aged 40-49 years in a cohort exposed to, infected with or recovered from COVID-19 (not recorded which).

The gene calls are TRBV5-1 and TRBJ2-7; D perhaps matches TRBD2 (6 bases). Trimming took 4 bases from V and 3 from J, leaving 26 bases between them. The CDR3 is 18 amino acids. CDR1 SGHRS and CDR2 YFSETQ come from the germline V gene. Written as DNA, the CDR3 is TGCGCCAGCAGCCCCACACAATCTAAATCGCGCGGGAACTACGAGCAGTACTTC. This sequence encodes CASSPTQSKSRGNYEQYF.

This clone was counted once. The V and J genes are TRBV7-8 and TRBJ2-2, with 8 bases fitting TRBD1. CDR3 length equals 16 residues. J was trimmed by 7 bases and V by 0 bases; bases with no gene match: 7. CDR1 SGHVS and CDR2 FQNEAQ come from the germline V gene. CDR3 DNA sequence: TGTGCCAGCAGCTTAGCGGACAGGGCGTTTAACGGGGAGCTGTTTTTT. This sequence encodes CASSLADRAFNGELFF.

In this sample, this clone turned up once. V gene TRBV10-1 combines with J gene TRBJ2-3; 8 bases match TRBD2. After removal of 4 bases from V and 6 bases from J, the junction contained 9 bases not matched to a gene. Germline assignment: CDR1 WNHNN and CDR2 SYGVQD (reference sequence). This CDR3 is built from 15 residues. CDR3: CASSVRAGASDTQYF. The CDR3 DNA is TGCGCCAGCAGTGTGCGAGCGGGAGCTTCGGATACGCAGTATTTT.

The chain has TRBV13 and TRBJ2-6; the D is unclear. Germline lookup yields CDR1 PRHDT and CDR2 FYEKMQ (reference sequence). The CDR3 is 17 amino acids. V lost 6 bases and J 0 bases, leaving 15 bases between the germline ends. This CDR3 reads CASSSPTQSSGANVLTF. The CDR3 DNA is TGTGCCAGCAGTTCCCCGACACAGTCCTCTGGGGCCAACGTCCTGACTTTC.

The chain recombines TRBV2 with TRBJ1-2; D is perhaps TRBD1 (5 bases). Germline V gene data show CDR1 as SNHLY and CDR2 as FYNNEI. The V end was cut by 7 bases, the J end by 0 bases, with 12 bases between. This CDR3 has 14 residues. The CDR3 sequence is CASTVQVSNYGYTF. The CDR3 coding sequence is TGTGCCAGCACAGTACAGGTTTCTAACTATGGCTACACCTTC.